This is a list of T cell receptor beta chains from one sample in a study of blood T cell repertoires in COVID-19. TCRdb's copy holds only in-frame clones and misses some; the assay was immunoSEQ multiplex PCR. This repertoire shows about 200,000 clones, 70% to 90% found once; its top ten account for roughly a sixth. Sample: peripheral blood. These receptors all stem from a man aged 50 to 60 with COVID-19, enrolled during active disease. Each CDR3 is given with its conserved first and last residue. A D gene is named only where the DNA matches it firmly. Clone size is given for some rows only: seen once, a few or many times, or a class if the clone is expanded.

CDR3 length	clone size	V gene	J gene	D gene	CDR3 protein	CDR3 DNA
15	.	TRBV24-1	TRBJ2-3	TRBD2	CATSGTSGGTDTQYF	TGTGCCACCAGTGGTACTAGCGGGGGTACAGATACGCAGTATTTT
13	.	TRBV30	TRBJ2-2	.	CAWSVDISGELFF	TGTGCCTGGAGTGTCGACATAAGCGGGGAGCTGTTTTTT
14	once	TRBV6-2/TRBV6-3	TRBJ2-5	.	CASSSWAYQETQYF	TGTGCCAGCAGTTCCTGGGCATACCAAGAGACCCAGTACTTC
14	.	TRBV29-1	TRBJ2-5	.	CSATYSLTGETQYF	TGCAGCGCCACTTACAGTCTAACTGGGGAGACCCAGTACTTC
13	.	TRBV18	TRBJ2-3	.	CASRSGRTDTQYF	TGTGCCAGCCGTAGCGGCCGCACAGATACGCAGTATTTT
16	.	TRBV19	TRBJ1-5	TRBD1	CASSSSDRAGSQPQHF	TGTGCCAGTAGTTCCTCAGACAGGGCCGGGAGTCAGCCCCAGCATTTT
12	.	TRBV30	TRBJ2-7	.	CAWSVADFEQYF	TGTGCCTGGAGTGTAGCGGATTTCGAGCAGTACTTC
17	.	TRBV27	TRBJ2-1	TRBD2	CASSLSRLAGAHNEQFF	TGTGCCAGCAGTTTATCGAGACTAGCGGGGGCCCACAATGAGCAGTTCTTC
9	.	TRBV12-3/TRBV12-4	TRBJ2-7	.	CAAGGEQYF	TGTGCCGCTGGCGGGGAGCAGTACTTC
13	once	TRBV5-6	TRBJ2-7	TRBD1	CASSLWDSYEQYF	TGTGCCAGCAGCTTGTGGGACAGCTACGAGCAGTACTTC
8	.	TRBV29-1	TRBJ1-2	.	CSVGVGAF	.
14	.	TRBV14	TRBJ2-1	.	CASSHGQNYNEQFF	TGTGCCAGCAGCCATGGACAGAACTACAATGAGCAGTTCTTC